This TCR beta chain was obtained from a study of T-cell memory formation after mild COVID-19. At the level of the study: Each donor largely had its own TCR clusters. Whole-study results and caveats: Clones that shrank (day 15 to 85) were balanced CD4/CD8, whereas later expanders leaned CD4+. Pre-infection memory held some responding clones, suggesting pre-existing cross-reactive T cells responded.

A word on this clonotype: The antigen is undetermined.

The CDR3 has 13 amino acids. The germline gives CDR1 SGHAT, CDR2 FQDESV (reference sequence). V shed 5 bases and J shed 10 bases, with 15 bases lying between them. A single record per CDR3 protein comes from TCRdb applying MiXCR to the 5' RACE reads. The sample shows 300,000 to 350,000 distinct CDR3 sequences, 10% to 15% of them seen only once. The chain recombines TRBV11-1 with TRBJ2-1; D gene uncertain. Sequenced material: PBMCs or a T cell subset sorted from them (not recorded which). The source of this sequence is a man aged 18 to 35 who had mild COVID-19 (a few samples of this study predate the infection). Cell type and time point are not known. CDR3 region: CASSRSERWEQFF. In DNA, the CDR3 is TGTGCCAGCAGCCGATCCGAGAGGTGGGAGCAGTTCTTC.